This T cell receptor beta chain was documented in a study of cytomegalovirus exposure and HLA in healthy donors. Clones were sequenced by immunoSEQ multiplex PCR, and TCRdb holds only the in-frame ones, with some missing. The table lists about 220,000 clones, around 90% of them singletons. The CDR3 extends over 13 amino acids. Germline V gene sequence: CDR1 LNHDA, CDR2 SQIVND (reference sequence). V gave up 3 bases and J gave up 7 bases, with 9 bases separating them. The specimen sequenced was PBMCs. This rearrangement joins TRBV19 to TRBJ2-2; tentative D call: TRBD2 (5 bases). The TCR originated in a woman between 18 and 29 years old in good health and CMV-seronegative. The CDR3 DNA follows: TGTGCCAGTAGTATTATCGAGGGCGGGGAGCTGTTTTTT. This codes for CASSIIEGGELFF.